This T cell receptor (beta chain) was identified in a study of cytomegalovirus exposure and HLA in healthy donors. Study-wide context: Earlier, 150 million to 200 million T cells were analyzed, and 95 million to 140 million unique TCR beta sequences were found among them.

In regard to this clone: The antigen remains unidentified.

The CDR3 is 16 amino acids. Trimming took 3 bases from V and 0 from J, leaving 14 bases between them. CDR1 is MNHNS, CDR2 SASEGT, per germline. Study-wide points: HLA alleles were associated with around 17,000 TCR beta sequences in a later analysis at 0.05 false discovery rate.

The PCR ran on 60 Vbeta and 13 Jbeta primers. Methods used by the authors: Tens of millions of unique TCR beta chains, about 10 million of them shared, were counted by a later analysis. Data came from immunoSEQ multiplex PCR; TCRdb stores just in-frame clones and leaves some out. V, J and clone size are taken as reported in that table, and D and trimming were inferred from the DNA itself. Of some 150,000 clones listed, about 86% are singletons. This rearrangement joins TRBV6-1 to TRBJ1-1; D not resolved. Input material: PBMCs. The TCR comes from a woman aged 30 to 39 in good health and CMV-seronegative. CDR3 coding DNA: TGTGCCAGCAGTGAGGCAGAAATTTACATGAACACTGAAGCTTTCTTT. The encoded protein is CASSEAEIYMNTEAFF.